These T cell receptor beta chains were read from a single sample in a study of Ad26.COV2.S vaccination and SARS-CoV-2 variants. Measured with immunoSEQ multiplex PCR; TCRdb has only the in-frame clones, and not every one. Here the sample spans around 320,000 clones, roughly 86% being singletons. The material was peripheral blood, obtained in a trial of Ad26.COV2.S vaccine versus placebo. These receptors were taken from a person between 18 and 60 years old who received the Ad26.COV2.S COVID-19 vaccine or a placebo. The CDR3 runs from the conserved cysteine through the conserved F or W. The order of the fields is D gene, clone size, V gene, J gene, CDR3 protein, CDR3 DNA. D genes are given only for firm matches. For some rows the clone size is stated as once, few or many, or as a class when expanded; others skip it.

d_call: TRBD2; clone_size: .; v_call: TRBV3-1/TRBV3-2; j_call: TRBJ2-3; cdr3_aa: CASRLAGGSTDTQYF; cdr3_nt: TGTGCCAGCAGGTTAGCGGGGGGTAGCACAGATACGCAGTATTTT
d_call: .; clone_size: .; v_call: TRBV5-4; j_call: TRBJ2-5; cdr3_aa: CASSPTVSSYQETQYF; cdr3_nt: TGTGCCAGCAGCCCGACGGTCTCCTCGTACCAAGAGACCCAGTACTTC
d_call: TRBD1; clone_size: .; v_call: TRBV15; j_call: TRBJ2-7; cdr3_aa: CATSRPGQGRSYEQYF; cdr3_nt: TGTGCCACCAGCCGCCCGGGACAGGGGCGGTCCTACGAGCAGTACTTC
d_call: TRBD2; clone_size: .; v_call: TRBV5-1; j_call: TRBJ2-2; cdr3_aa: CASSLALTLAGGYTGELFF; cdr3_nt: TGCGCCAGCAGCTTGGCCCTAACACTAGCGGGGGGGTACACCGGGGAGCTGTTTTTT
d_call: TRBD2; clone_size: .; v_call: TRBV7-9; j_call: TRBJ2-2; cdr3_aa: CASSLEGGAPGELFF; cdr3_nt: TGTGCCAGCAGCTTAGAGGGAGGGGCTCCCGGGGAGCTGTTTTTT
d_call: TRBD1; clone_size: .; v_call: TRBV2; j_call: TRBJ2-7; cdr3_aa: CASSEARTGTYEQYF; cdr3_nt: TGTGCCAGCAGTGAAGCGAGGACAGGGACCTACGAGCAGTACTTC
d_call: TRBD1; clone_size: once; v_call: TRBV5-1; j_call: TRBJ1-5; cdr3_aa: CASSEGTANSNQPQHF; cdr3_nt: TGCGCCAGCAGCGAGGGGACAGCGAATAGCAATCAGCCCCAGCATTTT
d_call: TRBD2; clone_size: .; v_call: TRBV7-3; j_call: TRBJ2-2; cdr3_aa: CASSLNPSGGWTGELFF; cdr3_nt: TGTGCCAGCAGCTTAAATCCTAGCGGGGGATGGACCGGGGAGCTGTTTTTT
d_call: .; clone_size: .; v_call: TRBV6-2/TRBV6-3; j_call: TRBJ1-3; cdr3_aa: CASSFDRFGNTIYF; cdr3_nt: TGTGCCAGCAGTTTCGACAGGTTTGGAAACACCATATATTTT
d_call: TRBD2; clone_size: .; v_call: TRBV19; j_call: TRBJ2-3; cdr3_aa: CASRNGLAGTDTQYF; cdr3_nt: TGTGCCAGTAGAAATGGACTAGCGGGAACAGATACGCAGTATTTT
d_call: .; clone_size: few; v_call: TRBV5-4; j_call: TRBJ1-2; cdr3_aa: CASSLANTDNYGYTF; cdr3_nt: TGTGCCAGCAGCTTGGCAAACACGGATAACTATGGCTACACCTTC
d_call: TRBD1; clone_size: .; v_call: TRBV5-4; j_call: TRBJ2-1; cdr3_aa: CASSSGQGRNNEQFF; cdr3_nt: TGTGCCAGCAGCTCCGGACAGGGAAGGAACAATGAGCAGTTCTTC
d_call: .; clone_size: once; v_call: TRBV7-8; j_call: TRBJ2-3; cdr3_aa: CASIQEGAWGTDTQYF; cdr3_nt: TGTGCCAGCATCCAGGAGGGGGCCTGGGGCACAGATACGCAGTATTTT
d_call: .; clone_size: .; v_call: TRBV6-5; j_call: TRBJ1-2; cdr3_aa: CASSYLQRNYGYTF; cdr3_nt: TGTGCCAGCAGTTACCTCCAGAGGAACTATGGCTACACCTTC
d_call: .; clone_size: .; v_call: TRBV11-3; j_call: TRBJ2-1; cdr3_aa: CASSPRGTGNEQFF; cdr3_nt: TGTGCCAGCAGCCCGAGGGGGACGGGAAATGAGCAGTTCTTC
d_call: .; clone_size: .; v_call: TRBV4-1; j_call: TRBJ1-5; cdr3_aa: CASSPRDSYSNQPQHF; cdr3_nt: TGCGCCAGCAGCCCCCGGGACTCATATAGCAATCAGCCCCAGCATTTT
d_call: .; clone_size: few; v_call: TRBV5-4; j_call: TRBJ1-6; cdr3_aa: CAILHTPGSNSPLHF; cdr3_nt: TGTGCCATCTTACATACTCCGGGATCCAATTCACCCCTCCACTTT
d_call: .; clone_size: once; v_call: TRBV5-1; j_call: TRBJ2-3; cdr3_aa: CASRPRGEWIDTQYF; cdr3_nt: TGCGCCAGCAGACCGAGGGGGGAATGGATAGATACGCAGTATTTT